The clone carrying this T cell receptor (beta chain) was observed a single time. This sample is drawn from a study of T cell changes during pregnancy in multiple sclerosis. With 1 base clipped from V and 7 bases from J, the junction kept 7 bases outside the gene matches. CDR1 and CDR2 from the germline V gene are MGHRA and YSYEKL. The CDR3 is 16 amino acids. Libraries were prepared by immunoSEQ multiplex PCR; TCRdb keeps only in-frame clonotypes and omits some of them. The sample gives more than 70,000 clones, around 94% of which show up once; under 3% is in the top ten. The sample here was peripheral blood, taken before pregnancy. The receptor was isolated from a female donor with multiple sclerosis, enrolled in a pregnancy study. This chain links TRBV4-1 with TRBJ2-2; 9 bases fit TRBD2. The CDR3 DNA follows: TGCGCCAGCAGCCAAGGCGGGAGGGCCCGCGGCGGGGAGCTGTTTTTT. As protein: CASSQGGRARGGELFF.